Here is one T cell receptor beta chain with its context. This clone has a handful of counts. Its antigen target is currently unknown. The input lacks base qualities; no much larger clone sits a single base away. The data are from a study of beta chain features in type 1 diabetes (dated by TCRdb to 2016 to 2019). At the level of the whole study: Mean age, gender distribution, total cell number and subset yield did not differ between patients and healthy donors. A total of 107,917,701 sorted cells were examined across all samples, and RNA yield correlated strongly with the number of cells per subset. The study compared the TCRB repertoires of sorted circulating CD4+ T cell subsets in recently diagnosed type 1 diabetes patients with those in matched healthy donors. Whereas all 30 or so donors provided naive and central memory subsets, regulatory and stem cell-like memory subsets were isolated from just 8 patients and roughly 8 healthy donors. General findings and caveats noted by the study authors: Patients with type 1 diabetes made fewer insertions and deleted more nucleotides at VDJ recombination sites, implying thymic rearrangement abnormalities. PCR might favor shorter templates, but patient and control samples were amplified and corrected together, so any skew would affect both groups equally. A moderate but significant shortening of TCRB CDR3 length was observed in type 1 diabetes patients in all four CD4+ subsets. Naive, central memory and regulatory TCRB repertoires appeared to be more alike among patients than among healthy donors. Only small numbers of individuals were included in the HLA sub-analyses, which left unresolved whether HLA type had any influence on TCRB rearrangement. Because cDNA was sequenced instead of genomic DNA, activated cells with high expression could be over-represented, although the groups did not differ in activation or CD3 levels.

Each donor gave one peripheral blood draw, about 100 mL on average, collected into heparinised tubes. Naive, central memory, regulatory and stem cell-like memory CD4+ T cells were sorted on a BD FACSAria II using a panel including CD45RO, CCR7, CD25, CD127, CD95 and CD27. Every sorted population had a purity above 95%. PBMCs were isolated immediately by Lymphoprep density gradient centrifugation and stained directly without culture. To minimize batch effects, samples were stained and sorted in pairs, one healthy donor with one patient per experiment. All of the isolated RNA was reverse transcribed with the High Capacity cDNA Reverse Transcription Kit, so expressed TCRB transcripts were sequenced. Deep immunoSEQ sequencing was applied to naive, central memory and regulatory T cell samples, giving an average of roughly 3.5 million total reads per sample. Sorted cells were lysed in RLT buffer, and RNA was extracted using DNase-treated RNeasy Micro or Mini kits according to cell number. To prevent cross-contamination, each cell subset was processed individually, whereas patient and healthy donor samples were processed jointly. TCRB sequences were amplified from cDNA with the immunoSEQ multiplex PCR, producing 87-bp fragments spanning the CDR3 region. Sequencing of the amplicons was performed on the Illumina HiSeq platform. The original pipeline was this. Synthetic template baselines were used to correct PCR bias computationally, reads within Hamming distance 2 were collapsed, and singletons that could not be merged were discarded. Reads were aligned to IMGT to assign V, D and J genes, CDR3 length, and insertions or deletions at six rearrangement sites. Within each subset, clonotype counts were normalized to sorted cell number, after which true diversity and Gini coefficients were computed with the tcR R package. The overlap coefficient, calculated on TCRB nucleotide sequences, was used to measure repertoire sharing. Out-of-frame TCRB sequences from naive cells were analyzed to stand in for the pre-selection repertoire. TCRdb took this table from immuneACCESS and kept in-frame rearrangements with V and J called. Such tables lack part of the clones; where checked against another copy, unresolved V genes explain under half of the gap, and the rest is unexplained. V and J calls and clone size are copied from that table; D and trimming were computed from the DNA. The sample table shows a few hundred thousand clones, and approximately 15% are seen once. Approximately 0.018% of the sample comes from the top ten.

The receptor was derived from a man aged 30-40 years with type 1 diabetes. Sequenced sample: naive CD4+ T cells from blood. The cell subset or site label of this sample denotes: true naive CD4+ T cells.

The nucleotide sequence reads TGTGCCAGCAGCCGCTCAGGAGGGGTTAATGAAAAACTGTTTTTT. Its amino acids are CASSRSGGVNEKLFF. The rearranged segments are TRBV9 and TRBJ1-4; TRBD1 is a possible D gene, resting on 5 matching bases. Including cysteine and phenylalanine, the CDR3 has 15 amino acids. This entry keeps only the CDR3 DNA: 45 bases, framed from base 1. V loses 4 bases, J loses 4 bases, and the germline ends lie 14 bases apart. CDR1 SGDLS and CDR2 YYNGEE were looked up in the germline V gene.